The sequence of this TCR beta chain was determined in a study of spatial heterogeneity in lung cancer. Background on the study: A consistent excess of beta-chain over alpha-chain sequences was detected. Each distinct TCR and UMI combination averaged more than ten appearances in raw reads.

The study's findings and limits: Blood showed ubiquitous tumor TCRs more often at resection than at routine follow-up.

There are many counts of this clonotype. The antigen remains unidentified. Looked up from germline, CDR1 is SGHRS and CDR2 is YFSETQ. V lost 1 base and J 4 bases, leaving 5 bases between the germline ends. This CDR3 is 13 amino acids long. The sample's time point: sample taken at primary tumor resection. The authors sequenced whole RNA from tumor, nontumor lung or frozen PBMC without sorting. MiXCR, applied by TCRdb to the 5' RACE reads, yields one record per CDR3 protein. The sample shows 30,000 to 50,000 distinct CDR3 sequences, 4.5% to 6% of them seen only once. The TCR originated in a male donor with early-stage non-small cell lung cancer. The specimen comprised PBMCs, sampled at surgery. The J gene is TRBJ2-2, the V gene TRBV5-1; no definite D call. The CDR3 nucleotides read TGCGCCAGCAGCTTGACGGTCACCGGGGAGCTGTTTTTT. Its translation: CASSLTVTGELFF.